This entry describes one T cell receptor (beta chain). As yet, its antigen is unknown. This entry comes from a study of T cell responses to AZD1222 COVID-19 vaccine. Assay used: immunoSEQ multiplex PCR; TCRdb lists only in-frame clones, some missing. The repertoire includes some 120,000 clones, 80% to 90% of them detected once, and 7.5% to 8% sits in the top ten. General observations from the study: CD4 TCRs linked to vaccination spanned spike, dominating at 160-218 and 743-854. No repertoire was sampled before or during the peak T cell response, only after it. Receipt of two AZD1222 doses was followed by a rise in Spike-specific TCR breadth and depth. Only a handful of individuals given AZD1222 were seropositive at baseline.

The junction had 9 bases not matched to a gene; V was cut back by 3 bases and J by 4 bases. The CDR3 covers 16 residues. Germline V CDR1 and CDR2: SGHDN, FVKESK. This sequence was found in an adult in good health. This chain joins TRBV14 and TRBJ1-5; 7 positions match TRBD1. The sample consisted of peripheral blood, taken on day 0 of AZD1222 vaccination. This CDR3 is CASSQVGGQRNQPQHF. CDR3 bases: TGTGCCAGCAGCCAGGTAGGGGGACAGAGGAATCAGCCCCAGCATTTT.